One sample yielded the 8 T cell receptor beta chains listed below, sequenced in a study of T cells in Graves' hyperthyroidism and ophthalmopathy. Amplified regions were TCR beta CDR3 sequences from RNA transcripts. The HTBI primer set drove a first-round RT-PCR of the TCR CDR3. TCRdb passed the multiplex PCR reads through MiXCR, listing each CDR3 protein once. Of approximately 300,000 distinct CDR3 sequences listed, approximately 15% were seen once; the top ten hold over 45%. Source material: blood. These receptors were taken from an older woman with Graves' ophthalmopathy.

This clonotype appeared a few times. V gene TRBV4-2 combines with J gene TRBJ2-7, with 10 positions matching TRBD1. V lost 6 bases and J lost 2; bases outside the gene matches: 7. The germline V gene has CDR1 LGHNA and CDR2 YNFKEQ. The CDR3 sequence is 15 residues long. CDR3 bases: TGTGCCAGCAGGCCCGGGACAGGGGCCACCTACGAGCAGTACTTC. Protein: CASRPGTGATYEQYF.

V is TRBV7-2 and J is TRBJ2-7, with D possibly matching TRBD1 (6 bases). This CDR3 is built from 13 residues. The V and J ends lost 5 bases and 9 bases respectively, with 17 bases between them. Germline lookup yields CDR1 SGHTA and CDR2 FQGNSA. CDR3 region: CASSPPTGRGQYF. DNA of the CDR3: TGTGCCAGCAGCCCCCCAACAGGGAGAGGGCAGTACTTC.

The chain recombines TRBV2 with TRBJ2-1, with no clear D. The V and J ends lost 6 bases and 4 bases respectively, with 7 bases between them. Germline V lookup: CDR1 SNHLY, CDR2 FYNNEI. This CDR3 is 12 amino acids long. For the CDR3, the DNA is TGTGCCAGCAGGGACGGGTACAATGAGCAGTTCTTC. This encodes CASRDGYNEQFF. Complete variable domain (other parts from reference TRBV2 and TRBJ2-1): EPEVTQTPSHQVTQMGQEVILRCVPISNHLYFYWYRQILGQKVEFLVSFYNNEISEKSEIFDDQFSVERPDGSNFTLKIRSTKLEDSAMYFCASRDGYNEQFFGPGTRLTVL.

This clonotype was picked up many times. The V gene is TRBV20-1, the J gene TRBJ1-5, with TRBD1 matching 12 bases. Germline CDR1 reads DFQATT; CDR2 reads SNEGSKA (reference sequence). The CDR3 is made up of 14 amino acids. Trimming took 5 bases from V and 7 from J; bases not matched to a gene: 6. The CDR3 region has the DNA TGCAGTGCTGGGGGGGACAGGGGGCTCCAGCCCCAGCATTTT. It encodes CSAGGDRGLQPQHF.

This clonotype was detected ten times or more. The CDR3 DNA reads TGTGCCAGCAGCTTACCGGGACTTACACTCAATGAGCAGTTCTTC. Amino acids: CASSLPGLTLNEQFF. The chain combines TRBV27 with TRBJ2-1; the D gene is possibly TRBD2 (6 bases). The germline V gene has CDR1 MNHEY and CDR2 SMNVEV (reference sequence). Trimming stripped 6 bases from V and 6 bases from J, with 18 bases between. There are 15 residues in the CDR3.

V is TRBV5-8 and J is TRBJ2-3, with D unresolved. The CDR3 loop spans 17 amino acids. Per the germline V gene, CDR1 is SGHTS and CDR2 is YDEGEE. The V and J ends lost 1 base and 0 bases respectively, with 15 bases between them. CDR3: CASSLMQASISTDTQYF. The DNA for the CDR3 is TGTGCCAGCAGCTTGATGCAAGCCTCCATTAGCACAGATACGCAGTATTTT.

The table lists this clonotype with a few counts. The junction shows a germline mismatch at one end, possibly a read error. This chain links TRBV12-3 or TRBV12-4 with TRBJ2-5; D perhaps matches TRBD1 (5 bases). The CDR3 covers 13 residues. CDR3 sequence reads: CAGSPQGWETQYF. The DNA of the CDR3 is TGTGCCGGCAGTCCTCAGGGATGGGAGACCCAGTACTTC.

The chain recombines TRBV7-9 with TRBJ2-7; TRBD2 might be the D (5 bases). The CDR3 sequence is 15 residues long. The V end lost 1 base, the J end lost 1 base, and 11 bases lay between the germline ends. Germline CDR1 reads SEHNR; CDR2 reads FQNEAQ (reference sequence). The DNA of the CDR3 is TGTGCCAGCAGCTTAGAGGGAGCCTATTCCTACGAGCAGTACTTC. Its translation: CASSLEGAYSYEQYF.